These 3 T cell receptor beta chains came from one sample sequenced in a study of CD8 T cells in Susac syndrome. With random hexamers, 0.5 to 1 ug RNA was reverse transcribed. TCRdb analysed the immunoSEQ multiplex PCR reads with MiXCR anew, one entry per CDR3 protein. Among approximately 160,000 distinct CDR3 sequences listed, roughly 95% were seen once. Sequences were obtained from CD4+ T cells from PBMCs. These TCRs come from a human donor in good health.

The rearrangement uses TRBV7-9 and TRBJ2-2; TRBD1 is a possible D gene (6 bases). CDR3 length equals 16 residues. Germline V gene data show CDR1 as SEHNR and CDR2 as FQNEAQ (reference sequence). Between the trimmed V and J ends, which lost 5 bases and 0 bases, there was a span of 13 bases. The CDR3 bases are TGTGCCAGCAGCCATTGGACAGATCCGAACACCGGGGAGCTGTTTTTT. This sequence encodes CASSHWTDPNTGELFF. The full variable domain, its missing parts supplied by reference TRBV7-9 and TRBJ2-2, is DTGVSQNPRHKITKRGQNVTFRCDPISEHNRLYWYRQTLGQGPEFLTYFQNEAQLEKSRLLSDRFSAERPKGSFSTLEIQRTEQGDSAMYLCASSHWTDPNTGELFFGEGSRLTVL.

Here the CDR3 reads CASSHDRNQETQYF. CDR3 DNA sequence: TGTGCCAGCAGCCATGACAGGAACCAAGAGACCCAGTACTTC. The V gene is TRBV7-9, the J gene TRBJ2-5; D perhaps matches TRBD1 (6 bases). Germline CDR1 is SEHNR and CDR2 is FQNEAQ (reference sequence). V was cut by 5 bases and J by 0 bases, with 10 bases left in between. This CDR3 is 14 amino acids long.

V usage is TRBV4-2 and J usage is TRBJ2-1; the match to TRBD2 covers 7 bases. In germline, CDR1 is LGHNA, CDR2 YNFKEQ. J lost 4 bases, V lost 0 bases, and 3 bases had no gene match. The CDR3 has 15 amino acids. CDR3 region: CASSQEGRGYNEQFF. CDR3 DNA: TGTGCCAGCAGCCAAGAGGGGCGGGGGTACAATGAGCAGTTCTTC.